This T cell receptor (beta chain) was profiled in a study of cytomegalovirus exposure and HLA in healthy donors. CDR3 length: 13 amino acids. Per the germline V gene, CDR1 is LGHNT and CDR2 is FRNRAP. V shed 1 base, J shed 6 bases, and the junction held 2 bases outside the gene matches. Unrecorded immune exposure was likely among donors, who were nominally healthy when sampled. In the case of this clone: No antigen is known for it.

The PCR had 60 Vbeta and 13 Jbeta primers. Here immunoSEQ multiplex PCR was the method, and the copy in TCRdb shows in-frame clones only, minus some. This sample has 99,000 or so clones, with 60% to 85% found just once. Overall study findings and caveats: Previously analyzed data showed that most TCR beta V segments were productive at a frequency of about 90% or about 30%.

Sequencing used PBMCs. This clonotype was obtained from a man between 35 and 55 years old in good health and CMV-seronegative. This rearrangement joins TRBV12-5 to TRBJ2-7, with 8 bases that match TRBD1. The CDR3 DNA reads TGTGCTAGTGGTTTGGGCAGGGGGCGCGAGCAGTACTTC. This sequence encodes CASGLGRGREQYF.